Below, 23 T cell receptor beta chains from the same sample are listed, as sequenced in a study of blood T cell repertoires in COVID-19. Using immunoSEQ multiplex PCR, the repertoire was profiled, and TCRdb retains in-frame clones only, with some absent. The sample consists of 350,000 to 500,000 clones, more than 70% of them appearing once. The sample taken for sequencing was PBMCs or T cells enriched from blood (not recorded which). The origin of the receptors is a woman aged 18-29 years who had been exposed to COVID-19.

The rearrangement joins TRBV10-1 to TRBJ1-1, with a tentative D call TRBD1 (5 bases). The V and J ends lost 8 bases and 1 base respectively, with 11 bases between them. Germline V gene lookup returns CDR1 WNHNN and CDR2 SYGVQD (reference sequence). The CDR3 has 13 amino acids. The DNA for the CDR3 is TGCGCCAGCGCCGACAGAAAGAACACTGAAGCTTTCTTT. Its translation: CASADRKNTEAFF.

In its sample, this clone was seen a few times. This sequence joins TRBV29-1 and TRBJ2-3; 13 nucleotides match TRBD2. After removal of 2 bases from V and 5 bases from J, the junction contained 7 bases not matched to a gene. The CDR3 consists of 16 residues. Germline V gives CDR1 SQVTM, CDR2 ANQGSEA. CDR3 DNA sequence: TGCAGCGTTGAACCTTGGACTAGCGGGAGTTTAGATACGCAGTATTTT. Its translation: CSVEPWTSGSLDTQYF.

The genes are TRBV19 and TRBJ2-7; 7 bases are a match to TRBD2. This CDR3 is 13 amino acids long. Per the germline V gene, CDR1 is LNHDA and CDR2 is SQIVND (reference sequence). V trimming: 8 bases; J trimming: 0 bases; junction bases outside the gene matches: 4. The chain's CDR3 is CASGEGGSYEQYF. In nucleotides, the CDR3 is TGTGCCAGTGGGGAGGGTGGCTCCTACGAGCAGTACTTC. Combining the CDR3 with reference TRBV19 and TRBJ2-7 gives the whole variable domain DGGITQSPKYLFRKEGQNVTLSCEQNLNHDAMYWYRQDPGQGLRLIYYSQIVNDFQKGDIAEGYSVSREKKESFPLTVTSAQKNPTAFYLCASGEGGSYEQYFGPGTRLTVT.

The chain couples TRBV5-1 to TRBJ2-7, with 7 bases that match TRBD1. V trimming: 0 bases; J trimming: 2 bases; junction bases outside the gene matches: 5. Germline V CDR1 and CDR2: SGHRS, YFSETQ. This CDR3 has 15 residues. The CDR3 DNA sequence: TGCGCCAGCAGCTTGGTTACAGGGGTGGCCTACGAGCAGTACTTC. Protein sequence: CASSLVTGVAYEQYF.

The gene calls are TRBV7-2 and TRBJ2-1; TRBD2 aligns across 12 bases. Germline V gives CDR1 SGHTA, CDR2 FQGNSA. Trimming at V came to 10 bases and at J to 9 bases, leaving 7 bases not matched to a gene. The CDR3 loop spans 13 amino acids. CDR3 sequence reads: CATGLAGMGEQFF. Written as DNA, the CDR3 is TGTGCCACCGGACTAGCGGGAATGGGTGAGCAGTTCTTC.

The chain carries TRBV28 and TRBJ1-1, with D uncertain. Per the germline V gene, CDR1 is MDHEN and CDR2 is SYDVKM. With 4 bases removed from V and 1 base from J, the gap between germline ends came to 10 bases. The CDR3 length is 14 residues. The CDR3 DNA reads as TGTGCCAGCAGTTCCTCAGTTCAGAACACTGAAGCTTTCTTT. Translating it yields CASSSSVQNTEAFF.

J is TRBJ2-5 and V is TRBV7-6; D call uncertain. The ends were cut back, 1 base at V and 1 base at J, with 4 bases in the middle. The germline gives CDR1 SGHVS, CDR2 FNYEAQ. This CDR3 is 13 amino acids long. The CDR3 region has the DNA TGTGCCAGCAGCTTAGGGCCCCAAGAGACCCAGTACTTC. Its translation: CASSLGPQETQYF. Using reference TRBV7-6 and TRBJ2-5 for the parts outside the CDR3, the full variable domain is GAGVSQSPRYKVTKRGQDVALRCDPISGHVSLYWYRQALGQGPEFLTYFNYEAQQDKSGLPNDRFSAERPEGSISTLTIQRTEQRDSAMYRCASSLGPQETQYFGPGTRLLVL.

V gene TRBV15 combines with J gene TRBJ2-7, with D maybe TRBD1 (6 bases). Germline CDR1 LNHNV, CDR2 YYDKDF (reference sequence). With 1 base removed from V and 0 bases from J, the gap between germline ends came to 10 bases. The CDR3 contains 15 residues. The CDR3 loop reads CATSRVQGSSYEQYF. DNA for the CDR3: TGTGCCACCAGCAGAGTGCAGGGGAGCTCCTACGAGCAGTACTTC.

The J gene is TRBJ2-7, the V gene TRBV19, with TRBD2 identical over 9 bases. J lost 2 bases, V lost 6 bases, and 5 bases had no gene match. Germline CDR1 and CDR2: LNHDA and SQIVND (reference sequence). CDR3 length: 14 amino acids. The CDR3: CASRASGITYEQYF. In DNA form, the CDR3 reads TGTGCCAGTAGGGCTAGCGGGATAACCTACGAGCAGTACTTC. The complete variable domain, with remaining parts taken from reference TRBV19 and TRBJ2-7, reads DGGITQSPKYLFRKEGQNVTLSCEQNLNHDAMYWYRQDPGQGLRLIYYSQIVNDFQKGDIAEGYSVSREKKESFPLTVTSAQKNPTAFYLCASRASGITYEQYFGPGTRLTVT.

The chain joins TRBV11-3 to TRBJ2-7; maybe TRBD1 (6 bases). This CDR3 comprises 12 residues. V was clipped by 5 bases and J by 6 bases, with 11 bases between them. In germline, CDR1 is SGHNT, CDR2 YENEEA. The CDR3 protein is CASSVQGGEQYF. The CDR3, as DNA: TGTGCCAGCAGCGTACAGGGCGGCGAGCAGTACTTC.

This clone was recorded only once. The chain couples TRBV6-2 or TRBV6-3 to TRBJ2-7; weak D call: TRBD2 (6 bases). The CDR3 covers 12 residues. Trimming stripped 6 bases from V and 6 bases from J, with 12 bases between. Germline V gene lookup returns CDR1 MNHEY and CDR2 SVGEGT. In nucleotides, the CDR3 is TGTGCCAGCAGCACGGTGGGGGGCGAGCAGTACTTC. Its translation is CASSTVGGEQYF.

The rearrangement uses TRBV7-9 and TRBJ2-5; D possibly corresponds to TRBD1 (5 bases). The CDR3 sequence is 15 residues long. V shed 3 bases and J shed 1 base, with 12 bases lying between them. Germline lookup yields CDR1 SEHNR and CDR2 FQNEAQ (reference sequence). Here the CDR3 reads CASSFVPQGQETQYF. In nucleotides, the CDR3 is TGTGCCAGCAGCTTCGTCCCCCAGGGCCAAGAGACCCAGTACTTC. Full variable domain (remainder filled in from reference TRBV7-9 and TRBJ2-5): DTGVSQNPRHKITKRGQNVTFRCDPISEHNRLYWYRQTLGQGPEFLTYFQNEAQLEKSRLLSDRFSAERPKGSFSTLEIQRTEQGDSAMYLCASSFVPQGQETQYFGPGTRLLVL.

The CDR3: CASSMGLAGGPRETQYF. For the CDR3, the DNA is TGTGCCAGCAGCATGGGGCTAGCGGGAGGGCCTCGAGAGACCCAGTACTTC. The V call is TRBV5-4, the J call TRBJ2-5, with 12 bases identical to TRBD2. The length of the CDR3 is 17 residues. Germline V lookup: CDR1 SGHNT, CDR2 YYREEE (reference sequence). Trimming at V came to 4 bases and at J to 4 bases, leaving 11 bases not matched to a gene.

The CDR3 here is CASRPPGGHRWFF. The CDR3 nucleotides are TGTGCCAGCAGACCTCCGGGTGGGCACAGGTGGTTCTTC. The rearrangement uses TRBV6-5 and TRBJ2-1; D is possibly TRBD1 (5 bases). Per the germline V gene, CDR1 is MNHEY and CDR2 is SVGAGI. V lost 6 bases to trimming and J lost 15 bases, with 21 bases between them. CDR3 length equals 13 residues.

The chain recombines TRBV4-1 with TRBJ2-2, with TRBD2 identical over 12 bases. Germline V gene sequence: CDR1 MGHRA, CDR2 YSYEKL. The V segment lost 1 base and the J segment 5 bases; nucleotides outside the gene matches: 5. The CDR3 totals 17 residues. Here the CDR3 reads CASSQVLAGGRTGELFF. CDR3 sequence (DNA): TGCGCCAGCAGCCAAGTACTAGCGGGAGGACGGACCGGGGAGCTGTTTTTT.

The chain employs TRBV21-1 and TRBJ1-1. TRBV21-1 is a documented pseudogene. CDR3 size: 14 residues. The CDR3 spells CASSKGQGRAEAFF. The DNA of the CDR3 is TGTGCCAGCAGCAAAGGGCAGGGGAGGGCTGAAGCTTTCTTT.

The V gene is TRBV24-1, the J gene TRBJ2-5; TRBD2 matches 8 bases. V gave up 0 bases and J gave up 4 bases; unmatched junction bases: 0. The germline V gene encodes CDR1 KGHDR and CDR2 SFDVKD. There are 14 residues in the CDR3. The CDR3 DNA reads as TGTGCCACCAGTGATTTGCTAGCGGGAGAGACCCAGTACTTC. Translating it yields CATSDLLAGETQYF.

This rearrangement joins TRBV5-1 to TRBJ1-1, with 11 bases identical to TRBD1. J was trimmed by 3 bases and V by 3 bases; bases with no gene match: 13. This CDR3 contains 18 residues. Germline CDR1 reads SGHRS; CDR2 reads YFSETQ. CDR3 amino acids: CASSSDVPGQGGYTEAFF. Here the CDR3 DNA reads TGCGCCAGCAGCTCCGACGTCCCGGGACAGGGGGGGTACACTGAAGCTTTCTTT.

This clone has only one observation. V and J are TRBV7-2 and TRBJ2-7, with D possibly being TRBD2 (6 bases). This CDR3 region has 15 residues. The V gene lost 5 bases and the J gene lost 4 bases, with 18 bases spanning the gap. Germline loops: CDR1 SGHTA, CDR2 FQGNSA. CDR3 residues: CASSPGGQGLYEQYF. Written as DNA, the CDR3 is TGTGCCAGCAGCCCCGGAGGGCAGGGCTTATACGAGCAGTACTTC.

This clone was counted a few times. The rearrangement uses TRBV15 and TRBJ2-5; D perhaps matches TRBD1 (6 bases). Trimming stripped 3 bases from V and 3 bases from J, with 14 bases between. The CDR3 runs 15 residues. Germline assignment: CDR1 LNHNV and CDR2 YYDKDF (reference sequence). The CDR3 DNA sequence: TGTGCCACCAGCAGCCTGATTACAGGGAAAGAGACCCAGTACTTC. It specifies CATSSLITGKETQYF.

This chain links TRBV10-3 with TRBJ1-1; D is undetermined. V was trimmed by 3 bases and J by 7 bases, leaving 12 bases between them. Germline CDR1 reads ENHRY; CDR2 reads SYGVKD. The CDR3 totals 13 residues. CDR3 bases: TGTGCCATCAGTGATAAGAGCGGCGGTGAAGCTTTCTTT. This codes for CAISDKSGGEAFF.

The rearrangement links TRBV7-7 to TRBJ2-1; 7 bases fit TRBD2. Germline V gene lookup returns CDR1 SSHAT and CDR2 FNYEAQ (reference sequence). With 5 bases clipped from V and 6 bases from J, the junction kept 10 bases outside the gene matches. The CDR3 spans 15 residues. The CDR3 sequence is CASSAMAGVGNEQFF. For the CDR3, the DNA is TGTGCCAGCAGCGCTATGGCGGGAGTAGGCAATGAGCAGTTCTTC. The full variable domain, in which reference TRBV7-7 and TRBJ2-1 provide the parts outside the CDR3, is GAGVSQSPRYKVTKRGQDVTLRCDPISSHATLYWYQQALGQGPEFLTYFNYEAQPDKSGLPSDRFSAERPEGSISTLTIQRTEQRDSAMYRCASSAMAGVGNEQFFGPGTRLTVL.

This clone was picked up one time. V is TRBV5-6 and J is TRBJ1-2; D not resolved. This CDR3 comprises 13 residues. The ends were cut back, 0 bases at V and 2 bases at J, with 5 bases in the middle. The germline CDR1 and CDR2 sequences are SGHDT and YYEEEE. The CDR3 region is CASSLGQNYGYTF. The CDR3 coding sequence is TGTGCCAGCAGCTTGGGGCAGAACTATGGCTACACCTTC.